This TCR beta chain derives from a study of identical twins. Germline-derived CDR1 and CDR2 are SGHTA and FQGNSA. Trimming shortened V by 3 bases and J by 6 bases, and 9 bases separated the two germline ends. The length of the CDR3 is 13 residues. TCRdb fed the 5' RACE reads into MiXCR, producing one record per CDR3 protein. The repertoire holds approximately 470,000 distinct CDR3 sequences, with 14% as singletons. Remarks on this clonotype: Its target is not known.

The study's findings and limits: Out-of-frame alpha sequences that twins shared showed excess low generation probability. Zero-insertion analyses were open to partial confounding by invariant MAIT and iNKT cells. Fewer insertions marked abundant cord blood beta clonotypes; young adult naive trended weakly, memory not at all.

The data were also submitted as part of a second study, on yellow fever vaccine responses in identical twins.

J is TRBJ2-1 and V is TRBV7-2, with a tentative D call TRBD1 (5 bases). This sequence was found in a woman aged 18-29 years in good health. Sequencing was performed on CD4+ T cells sorted from blood. The CDR3 protein is CASSFSGPNEQFF. Here the CDR3 DNA reads TGTGCCAGCAGCTTCTCAGGGCCCAATGAGCAGTTCTTC.